Shown below are 5 T cell receptor beta chains from a single sample sequenced in a study of cytomegalovirus exposure and HLA in healthy donors. It was with 60 Vbeta and 13 Jbeta primers that the PCR ran. Clones were sequenced by immunoSEQ multiplex PCR, and TCRdb holds only the in-frame ones, with some missing. The repertoire holds around 170,000 clones, with around four fifths as singletons. The sequencing sample was made of PBMCs. The source of these receptors is a male donor in good health and CMV-seronegative.

The J gene is TRBJ2-2, the V gene TRBV9, with D unclear. This CDR3 spans 13 amino acids. V lost 1 base to trimming and J lost 5 bases, with 6 bases between them. From germline, CDR1 is SGDLS and CDR2 YYNGEE. CDR3 nucleotides: TGTGCCAGCAGCGTATTCGGTACCGGGGAGCTGTTTTTT. Amino acids: CASSVFGTGELFF.

J is TRBJ2-2 and V is TRBV6-6, with a weak D call TRBD2 (6 bases). Germline V gene lookup returns CDR1 MNHNY and CDR2 SVGAGI (reference sequence). Trimming removed 0 bases from V and 0 bases from J, with 8 bases in between. The CDR3 extends over 16 amino acids. Here the CDR3 reads CASSYSGGANTGELFF. In DNA form, the CDR3 reads TGTGCCAGCAGTTACTCTGGAGGGGCGAACACCGGGGAGCTGTTTTTT.

The V call is TRBV7-8, the J call TRBJ2-1; D is unresolved. Trimming took off 11 bases at V and 0 bases at J, with 20 bases between the two ends. This CDR3 comprises 16 residues. Germline V gives CDR1 SGHVS, CDR2 FQNEAQ. The CDR3 is CAGTQTRISSYNEQFF. As DNA, the CDR3 is TGTGCCGGCACCCAAACGAGAATTAGCTCCTACAATGAGCAGTTCTTC.

This clone has more than one count but fewer than ten. The chain is built from TRBV4-2 and TRBJ1-6, with D tentatively TRBD1 (5 bases). V shed 1 base and J shed 14 bases, with 9 bases lying between them. The CDR3 spans 12 residues. Germline loops: CDR1 LGHNA, CDR2 YNFKEQ. The CDR3 nucleotides are TGTGCCAGCAGCCAAGCGGGGGAGGCCCTCCACTTT. It codes for CASSQAGEALHF.

This chain joins TRBV7-2 and TRBJ1-5; perhaps TRBD1 as D (5 bases). This CDR3 has 15 residues. Germline V gene data show CDR1 as SGHTA and CDR2 as FQGNSA. The V gene lost 5 bases and the J gene lost 0 bases, with 11 bases spanning the gap. The CDR3 sequence: CASSPQGVSNQPQHF. The CDR3 nucleotides are TGTGCCAGCAGCCCCCAAGGGGTTAGCAATCAGCCCCAGCATTTT.